The subject of this entry is one T cell receptor (beta chain). This sample is drawn from a study of blood T cell repertoires in COVID-19. On the study more broadly: Sources were T cells, B-cell-depleted T cells, or PBMCs; the material itself was cDNA or gDNA.

Sequencing used immunoSEQ multiplex PCR; TCRdb keeps in-frame clones, though not all of them. The sample lists about 68,000 clones; roughly 88% were seen once. Germline-derived CDR1 and CDR2 are LGHNA and YNFKEQ. The CDR3 loop spans 16 amino acids. The V segment lost 2 bases and the J segment 3 bases; nucleotides outside the gene matches: 8. The sample consisted of peripheral blood. The sequence was collected from a man aged 45-65 years with COVID-19, enrolled during active disease. The V gene is TRBV4-2, the J gene TRBJ2-7; 9 nucleotides agree with TRBD2. The DNA for the CDR3 is TGTGCCAGCAGCCAACAAGCGGGAGGACTTTACTACGAGCAGTACTTC. Protein: CASSQQAGGLYYEQYF.